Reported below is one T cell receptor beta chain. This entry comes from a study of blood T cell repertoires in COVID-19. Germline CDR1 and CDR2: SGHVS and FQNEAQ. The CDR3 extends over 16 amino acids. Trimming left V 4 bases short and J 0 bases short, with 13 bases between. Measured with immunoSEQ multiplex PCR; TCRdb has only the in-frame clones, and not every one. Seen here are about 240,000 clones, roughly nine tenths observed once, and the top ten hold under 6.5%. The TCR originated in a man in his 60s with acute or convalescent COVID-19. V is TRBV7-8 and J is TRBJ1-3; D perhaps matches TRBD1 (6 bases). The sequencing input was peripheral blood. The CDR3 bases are TGTGCCAGCAGCTCTAAAGACAGGCACTCTGGAAACACCATATATTTT. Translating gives CASSSKDRHSGNTIYF.